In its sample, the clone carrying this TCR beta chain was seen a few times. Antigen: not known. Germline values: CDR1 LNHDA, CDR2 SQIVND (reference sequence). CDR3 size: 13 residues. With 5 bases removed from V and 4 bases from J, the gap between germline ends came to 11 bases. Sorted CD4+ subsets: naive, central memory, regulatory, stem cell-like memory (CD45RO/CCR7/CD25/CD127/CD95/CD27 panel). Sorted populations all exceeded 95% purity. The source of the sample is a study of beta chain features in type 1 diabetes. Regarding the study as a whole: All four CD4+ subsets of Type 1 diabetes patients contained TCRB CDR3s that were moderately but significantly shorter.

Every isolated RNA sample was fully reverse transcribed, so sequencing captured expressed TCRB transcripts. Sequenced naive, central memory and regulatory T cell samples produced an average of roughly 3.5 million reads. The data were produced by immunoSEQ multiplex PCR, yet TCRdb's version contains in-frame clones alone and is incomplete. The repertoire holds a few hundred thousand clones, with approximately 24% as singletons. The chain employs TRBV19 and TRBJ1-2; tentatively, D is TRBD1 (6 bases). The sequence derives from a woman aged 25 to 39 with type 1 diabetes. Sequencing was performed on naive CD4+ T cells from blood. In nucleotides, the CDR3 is TGTGCCAGTAGTTCTTCGGACAGCTATGGCTACACCTTC. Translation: CASSSSDSYGYTF.